The 17 T cell receptor beta chains below come from one sample, sequenced in a study of cytomegalovirus exposure and HLA in healthy donors. Primers: 60 Vbeta forward and 13 Jbeta reverse. TCRdb's table, derived via immunoSEQ multiplex PCR, lists solely in-frame clones and lacks some. Of 100,000 to 150,000 clones detected, roughly 85% appear once; the ten largest clones hold roughly 1.2%. Input material: PBMCs. Source of these receptors: a boy aged 5-17 years in good health and CMV-seronegative.

The genes are TRBV5-6 and TRBJ2-7; 10 positions agree with TRBD2. The J segment lost 11 bases and the V segment lost 4 bases, leaving 3 bases of the junction unmatched. This CDR3 has 11 amino acids. Germline CDR1 SGHDT, CDR2 YYEEEE. CDR3 nucleotides: TGTGCCAGCAGCGCCGGACTAGCGGAGTACTTC. Translated, it gives CASSAGLAEYF.

This sequence joins TRBV5-1 and TRBJ2-2; 8 bases align to TRBD1. This CDR3 contains 18 residues. With 4 bases clipped from V and 5 bases from J, the junction kept 16 bases outside the gene matches. Per the germline V gene, CDR1 is SGHRS and CDR2 is YFSETQ. CDR3 bases: TGCGCCAGCAGCCTTGCGGCAGGGGGCGCGGTAGGGACCGGGGAGCTGTTTTTT. Protein product: CASSLAAGGAVGTGELFF.

The chain joins TRBV5-4 to TRBJ2-1; 8 positions agree with TRBD1. The germline V gene has CDR1 SGHNT and CDR2 YYREEE (reference sequence). This CDR3 is 15 amino acids long. Trimming at V came to 4 bases and at J to 8 bases, leaving 11 bases not matched to a gene. The CDR3 DNA sequence: TGTGCCAGCAGCGCTGGACAGGGACTGGTGGATGAGCAGTTCTTC. It encodes CASSAGQGLVDEQFF.

The chain joins TRBV7-8 to TRBJ2-2, with no clear D. V lost 8 bases and J 3 bases, leaving 10 bases between the germline ends. Germline values: CDR1 SGHVS, CDR2 FQNEAQ. The CDR3 sequence is 13 residues long. The CDR3, as DNA: TGTGCCAGCCGTTACTCCTACACCGGGGAGCTGTTTTTT. It translates to CASRYSYTGELFF.

CDR3 sequence (DNA): TGCGCCAGCAGCTTGCTCGGGACTAGCGGGGGCTACAATGAGCAGTTCTTC. Translating it yields CASSLLGTSGGYNEQFF. The rearrangement joins TRBV5-1 to TRBJ2-1; 14 bases map to TRBD2. Germline V lookup: CDR1 SGHRS, CDR2 YFSETQ. This CDR3 has 17 residues. V lost 1 base and J lost 3; bases outside the gene matches: 3.

This clone was observed a handful of times. The chain carries TRBV11-3 and TRBJ2-2; 7 nucleotides line up with TRBD1. The CDR3 spans 13 residues. Per the germline V gene, CDR1 is SGHNT and CDR2 is YENEEA. V lost 6 bases and J lost 5; bases outside the gene matches: 3. The DNA of the CDR3 is TGTGCCAGCAGTCCCAGGGGGACCGGGGAGCTGTTTTTT. Protein product: CASSPRGTGELFF.

The chain uses TRBV6-1 and TRBJ2-1; the D gene is possibly TRBD2 (7 bases). There are 16 residues in the CDR3. V shed 1 base and J shed 4 bases, with 14 bases lying between them. The germline V gene has CDR1 MNHNS and CDR2 SASEGT. The CDR3 sequence: CASSEEWGGDYNEQFF. DNA of the CDR3: TGTGCCAGCAGTGAAGAGTGGGGGGGCGATTACAATGAGCAGTTCTTC.

The chain couples TRBV7-6 to TRBJ2-6; 9 nucleotides align to TRBD2. The CDR3 contains 17 residues. V was pared by 1 base and J by 4 bases, with 5 bases of the junction left unmatched. The germline gives CDR1 SGHVS, CDR2 FNYEAQ. CDR3 nucleotides: TGTGCCAGCAGCTTAGGTCCTAGCGGGACAGGGGCCAACGTCCTGACTTTC. Its translation is CASSLGPSGTGANVLTF.

This clone has just a few counts. The V gene is TRBV25-1, the J gene TRBJ2-7; TRBD2 matches at 10 bases. The CDR3 contains 14 residues. Germline loops: CDR1 MGHDK, CDR2 SYGVNS. The junction had 6 bases not matched to a gene; V was cut back by 6 bases and J by 4 bases. The CDR3: CASSRAGGPYEQYF. The CDR3 nucleotides are TGTGCCAGCAGCCGAGCGGGAGGGCCGTACGAGCAGTACTTC.

The table lists this clone with a count of one. The chain is built from TRBV4-3 and TRBJ2-5, with 11 bases fitting TRBD2. The germline V gene has CDR1 LGHNA and CDR2 YSLEER. The length of the CDR3 is 15 residues. V shed 4 bases, J shed 11 bases, and the junction held 12 bases outside the gene matches. For the CDR3, the DNA is TGCGCCAGCAGCCCCGGGAGTAGCGGGAGGGAGGAGCAGTACTTC. Residues: CASSPGSSGREEQYF.

This sequence joins TRBV5-6 and TRBJ1-2; TRBD1 aligns across 9 bases. The CDR3 runs to 14 residues. Looked up from germline, CDR1 is SGHDT and CDR2 is YYEEEE. J was trimmed by 4 bases and V by 4 bases; bases with no gene match: 5. The CDR3 loop reads CASSRTGGIYGYTF. The CDR3 bases are TGTGCCAGCAGCCGAACAGGGGGCATCTATGGCTACACCTTC.

The rearrangement uses TRBV7-2 and TRBJ2-7; TRBD2 agrees at 7 bases. Germline lookup yields CDR1 SGHTA and CDR2 FQGNSA. The ends lost 1 base at V and 3 bases at J; junction bases unmatched: 3. The CDR3 has 14 residues. CDR3: CASSLVSSGYEQYF. CDR3 DNA: TGTGCCAGCAGCTTAGTCTCTAGCGGCTACGAGCAGTACTTC.

The chain joins TRBV4-1 to TRBJ1-1, with D uncertain. This CDR3 contains 13 residues. V was pared by 1 base and J by 7 bases, with 10 bases between. Germline assignment: CDR1 MGHRA and CDR2 YSYEKL. This chain's CDR3 is CASSQGSRSEAFF. The DNA of the CDR3 is TGCGCCAGCAGCCAAGGGAGTCGAAGTGAAGCTTTCTTT.

This clone was observed once. J is TRBJ1-1 and V is TRBV7-2; D possibly corresponds to TRBD1 (5 bases). CDR3 size: 16 residues. Trimming left V 2 bases short and J 5 bases short, with 18 bases between. The germline V gene encodes CDR1 SGHTA and CDR2 FQGNSA. The CDR3 sequence: CASSLRTLRGVTEAFF. Here the CDR3 DNA reads TGTGCCAGCAGCTTAAGGACACTCCGGGGGGTGACTGAAGCTTTCTTT.

The genes are TRBV5-4 and TRBJ2-3; 8 bases are a match to TRBD2. Germline assignment: CDR1 SGHNT and CDR2 YYREEE (reference sequence). This CDR3 has 14 residues. After removal of 3 bases from V and 3 bases from J, the junction contained 3 bases not matched to a gene. The CDR3 DNA reads as TGTGCCAGCAGCTCTGGGACTAGAACAGATACGCAGTATTTT. Protein product: CASSSGTRTDTQYF. Combining the CDR3 with reference TRBV5-4 and TRBJ2-3 gives the whole variable domain ETGVTQSPTHLIKTRGQQVTLRCSSQSGHNTVSWYQQALGQGPQFIFQYYREEENGRGNFPPRFSGLQFPNYSSELNVNALELDDSALYLCASSSGTRTDTQYFGPGTRLTVL.

The chain couples TRBV4-2 to TRBJ2-5, with 8 bases lining up with TRBD2. V trimming: 0 bases; J trimming: 5 bases; junction bases outside the gene matches: 14. CDR3 length: 18 amino acids. Germline V lookup: CDR1 LGHNA, CDR2 YNFKEQ. The chain's CDR3 is CASSQEVRSSGMAETQYF. The CDR3, as DNA: TGTGCCAGCAGCCAAGAAGTGAGGAGTAGCGGGATGGCTGAGACCCAGTACTTC.

The gene calls are TRBV27 and TRBJ2-7; maybe TRBD1 (5 bases). CDR3 length equals 13 residues. Trimming left V 6 bases short and J 3 bases short, with 12 bases between. Germline V CDR1 and CDR2: MNHEY, SMNVEV (reference sequence). The CDR3 region is CASRETANYEQYF. In DNA, the CDR3 is TGTGCCAGCAGGGAGACAGCTAACTACGAGCAGTACTTC.